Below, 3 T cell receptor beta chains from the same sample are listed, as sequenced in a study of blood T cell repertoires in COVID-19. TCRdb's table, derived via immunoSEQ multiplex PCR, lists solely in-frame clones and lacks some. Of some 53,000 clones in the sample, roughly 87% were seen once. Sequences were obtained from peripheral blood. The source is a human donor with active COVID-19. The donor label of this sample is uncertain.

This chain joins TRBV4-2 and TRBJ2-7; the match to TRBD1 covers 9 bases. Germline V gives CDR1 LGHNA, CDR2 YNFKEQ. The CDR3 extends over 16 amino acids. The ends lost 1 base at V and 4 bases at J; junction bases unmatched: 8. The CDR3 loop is CASSQAWLDRGYEQYF. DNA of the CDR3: TGTGCCAGCAGCCAAGCTTGGTTGGACAGGGGTTACGAGCAGTACTTC.

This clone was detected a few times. CDR3 sequence (DNA): TGTGCCAGCAGCCGTAGCGGGGGGCGAGAGACCCAGTACTTC. It yields the protein CASSRSGGRETQYF. V and J are TRBV7-3 and TRBJ2-5, with 10 bases identical to TRBD2. Germline CDR1 is SGHTA and CDR2 is FQGTGA. The CDR3 has 14 residues. The V and J ends lost 5 bases and 4 bases, in that order; junction bases with no gene match: 4. Together with reference TRBV7-3 and TRBJ2-5, the CDR3 gives the full variable domain: GAGVSQTPSNKVTEKGKYVELRCDPISGHTALYWYRQSLGQGPEFLIYFQGTGAADDSGLPNDRFFAVRPEGSVSTLKIQRTERGDSAVYLCASSRSGGRETQYFGPGTRLLVL.

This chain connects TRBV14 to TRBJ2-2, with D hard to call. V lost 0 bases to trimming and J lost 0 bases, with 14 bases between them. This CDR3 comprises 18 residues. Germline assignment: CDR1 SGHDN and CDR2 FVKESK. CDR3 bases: TGTGCCAGCAGCCAAGATTTTTCTTTTCGTACGAACACCGGGGAGCTGTTTTTT. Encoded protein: CASSQDFSFRTNTGELFF.